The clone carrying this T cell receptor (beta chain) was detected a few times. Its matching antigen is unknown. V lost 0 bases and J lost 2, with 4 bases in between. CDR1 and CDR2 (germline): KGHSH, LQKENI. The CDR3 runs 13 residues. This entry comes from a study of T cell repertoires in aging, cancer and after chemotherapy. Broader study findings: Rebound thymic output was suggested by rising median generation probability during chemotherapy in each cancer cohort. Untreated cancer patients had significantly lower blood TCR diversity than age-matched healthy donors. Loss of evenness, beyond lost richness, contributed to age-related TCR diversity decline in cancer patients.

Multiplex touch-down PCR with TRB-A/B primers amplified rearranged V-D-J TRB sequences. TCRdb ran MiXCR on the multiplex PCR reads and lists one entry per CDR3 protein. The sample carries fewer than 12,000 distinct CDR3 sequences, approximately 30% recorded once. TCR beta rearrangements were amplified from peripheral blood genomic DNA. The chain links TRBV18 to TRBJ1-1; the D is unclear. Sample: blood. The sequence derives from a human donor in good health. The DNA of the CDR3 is TGTGCCAGCTCACCACCGGGTAACACTGAAGCTTTCTTT. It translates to CASSPPGNTEAFF.